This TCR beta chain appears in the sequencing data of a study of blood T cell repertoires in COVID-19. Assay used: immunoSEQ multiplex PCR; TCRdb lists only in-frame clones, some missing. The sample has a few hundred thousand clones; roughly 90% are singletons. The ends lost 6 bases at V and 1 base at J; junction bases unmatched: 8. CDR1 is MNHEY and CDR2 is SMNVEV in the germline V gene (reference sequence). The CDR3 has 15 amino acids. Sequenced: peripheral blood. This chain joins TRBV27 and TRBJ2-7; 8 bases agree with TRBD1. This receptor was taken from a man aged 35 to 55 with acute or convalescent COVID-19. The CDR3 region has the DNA TGTGCCAGCAGCCCCGGGACAGGAGGTTCCTACGAGCAGTACTTC. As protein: CASSPGTGGSYEQYF.